A single sample gave rise to the 6 T cell receptor beta chains below, sequenced in a study of shared T cell receptors in the human thymus. The data were produced by immunoSEQ multiplex PCR, yet TCRdb's version contains in-frame clones alone and is incomplete. The sample shows 720,000 or so clones, approximately 85% of them seen only once. These sequences were also reported in another study, on human thymus T cells.

Sample: thymocytes. Receptors originate from a girl under three years old with a congenital heart defect.

The chain links TRBV11-3 to TRBJ2-1; TRBD1 aligns across 10 bases. The CDR3 is 17 amino acids. From germline, CDR1 is SGHNT and CDR2 YENEEA. V was pared by 3 bases and J by 7 bases, with 12 bases of the junction left unmatched. The CDR3 DNA reads TGTGCCAGCAGCTTCCGCGCCGGACAGGGGGTAGGGAATGAGCAGTTCTTC. Amino acids: CASSFRAGQGVGNEQFF.

The gene calls are TRBV29-1 and TRBJ2-1; D possibly corresponds to TRBD2 (5 bases). This CDR3 contains 14 residues. Trimming removed 4 bases from V and 3 bases from J, with 13 bases in between. Germline CDR1 and CDR2: SQVTM and ANQGSEA. CDR3 sequence reads: CSVVREGDYNEQFF. The CDR3 DNA sequence: TGCAGCGTTGTTAGAGAGGGTGACTACAATGAGCAGTTCTTC.

This clone appeared once. The CDR3 nucleotides are TGTGCCTCAGGGGAGCGGGGGGGCTACGATACCGGGGAGCTGTTTTTT. It encodes CASGERGGYDTGELFF. The chain joins TRBV19 to TRBJ2-2; 10 bases map to TRBD2. Germline loops: CDR1 LNHDA, CDR2 SQIVND (reference sequence). The CDR3 consists of 16 residues. J gave up 5 bases and V 11 bases, and 14 bases lay outside the gene matches.

The CDR3 nucleotides read TGTGCCTGGATGGGGGGGTTTATCGGGGAGGTCGGCTACACCTTC. Translated, it gives CAWMGGFIGEVGYTF. This rearrangement joins TRBV30 to TRBJ1-2; D may be TRBD1 (5 bases). Germline loops: CDR1 GTSNPN, CDR2 SVGIG (reference sequence). Trimming took off 4 bases at V and 8 bases at J, with 23 bases between the two ends. This CDR3 spans 15 amino acids.

The chain uses TRBV5-1 and TRBJ1-1; D gene unclear. The CDR3 contains 14 residues. The V end lost 4 bases, the J end lost 4 bases, and 14 bases lay between the germline ends. CDR1 is SGHRS and CDR2 is YFSETQ in the germline V gene. This CDR3 is CASSVWRDSTEAFF. The CDR3 DNA reads TGCGCCAGCAGCGTCTGGAGGGATAGCACTGAAGCTTTCTTT. Supplemented by reference TRBV5-1 and TRBJ1-1, the full variable domain reads KAGVTQTPRYLIKTRGQQVTLSCSPISGHRSVSWYQQTPGQGLQFLFEYFSETQRNKGNFPGRFSGRQFSNSRSEMNVSTLELGDSALYLCASSVWRDSTEAFFGQGTRLTVV.

The chain is built from TRBV7-2 and TRBJ1-2, with TRBD1 identical over 8 bases. The CDR3 covers 18 residues. Germline trimming cut 5 bases from V and 7 bases from J; bases unmatched to any gene: 21. From germline, CDR1 is SGHTA and CDR2 FQGNSA. The CDR3 DNA reads TGTGCCAGCAGCCTAAGGCAGATCCGGGACAGGCTCTGGAGTGGCTACACCTTC. It encodes CASSLRQIRDRLWSGYTF. The full variable domain, its missing parts supplied by reference TRBV7-2 and TRBJ1-2, is GAGVSQSPSNKVTEKGKDVELRCDPISGHTALYWYRQSLGQGLEFLIYFQGNSAPDKSGLPSDRFSAERTGGSVSTLTIQRTQQEDSAVYLCASSLRQIRDRLWSGYTFGSGTRLTVV.